This TCR beta chain was found in a study of shared clonotypes between healthy human individuals. Sequenced by immunoSEQ multiplex PCR; TCRdb stores in-frame clones only, minus some. The table includes 70,000 to 95,000 clones, about 61% detected once. Sequenced: memory CD8+ T cells sorted from blood. Subset reported: CD45RO+ cells pooled with CCR7-negative TemRA cells. The clonotype originates from a man under 40 in good health.

The CDR3 DNA reads as TGTGCCAGCAGTAGCAAAGCGACGGCCTCCTACGAGCAGTACTTC. Its translation: CASSSKATASYEQYF. The chain combines TRBV11-2 with TRBJ2-7; D is uncertain. The ends were cut back, 6 bases at V and 0 bases at J, with 15 bases in the middle. CDR3 length equals 15 residues. Germline V gene lookup returns CDR1 SGHAT and CDR2 FQNNGV.